A selection of T cell receptor beta chains follows, all from one sample in a study of blood T cell repertoires in COVID-19. Repertoires were generated with immunoSEQ multiplex PCR, while TCRdb's copy carries only in-frame clones and drops some. The table lists about 100,000 clones, 80% to 95% of them singletons. Sample: peripheral blood. The receptors were gathered from a man aged 60 to 75 with acute or convalescent COVID-19. The CDR3 runs from the conserved cysteine through the conserved F or W. Each record gives: clone size, J gene, V gene, D gene, CDR3 protein, CDR3 DNA. D genes are given only for firm matches. Clone sizes are given selectively: once, few, many, or a class where the clone is expanded.

.,TRBJ1-1,TRBV2,.,CASSRTTVNTEAFF,TGTGCCAGCAGTCGGACGACAGTGAACACTGAAGCTTTCTTT
.,TRBJ2-2,TRBV7-8,.,CASSVGTSHTGELFF,TGTGCCAGCAGCGTGGGGACTTCGCACACCGGGGAGCTGTTTTTT
.,TRBJ2-7,TRBV18,TRBD1,CASSPRQGEYEQYF,TGTGCCAGCTCACCGAGACAGGGGGAGTACGAGCAGTACTTC
.,TRBJ2-1,TRBV12-3/TRBV12-4,TRBD2,CASSAGLAGPFF,TGTGCCAGCAGTGCAGGACTAGCGGGACCGTTCTTC
.,TRBJ2-3,TRBV28,.,CASSTGGRSTDTQYF,TGTGCCAGCAGCACCGGGGGGCGGAGCACAGATACGCAGTATTTT
once,TRBJ1-2,TRBV14,.,CASSPISGDYGYTF,TGTGCCAGCAGCCCGATCTCAGGGGATTATGGCTACACCTTC
.,TRBJ2-1,TRBV7-3,.,CASSLAGANNEQFF,TGTGCCAGCAGCTTAGCGGGGGCGAACAATGAGCAGTTCTTC
.,TRBJ1-6,TRBV19,TRBD1,CASRLGGSNSPLHF,TGTGCCAGTAGACTAGGGGGCTCGAATTCACCCCTCCACTTT
.,TRBJ1-1,TRBV12-3/TRBV12-4,TRBD1,CASSLGDRPEAFF,TGTGCCAGCAGTCTGGGGGACAGGCCTGAAGCTTTCTTT
.,TRBJ1-5,TRBV18,TRBD1,CASSPGTGLSNQPQHF,TGTGCCAGCTCCCCCGGGACAGGCCTTAGCAATCAGCCCCAGCATTTT
.,TRBJ1-2,TRBV10-1,TRBD1,CASSESRGQLAGYTF,TGCGCCAGCAGTGAGTCGAGGGGACAGCTCGCTGGCTACACCTTC
.,TRBJ2-1,TRBV12-5,.,CASGLGMGGIEQFF,.
.,TRBJ1-3,TRBV5-1,.,CASSLSGASGNTIYF,TGCGCCAGCAGCTTGTCAGGGGCTTCTGGAAACACCATATATTTT
.,TRBJ2-1,TRBV19,TRBD2,CASSIRGRLHNEQFF,TGTGCCAGTAGTATACGCGGGAGGTTACACAATGAGCAGTTCTTC
.,TRBJ1-2,TRBV19,TRBD1,CASSSQGGMDYGYTF,TGTGCCAGTAGTTCTCAGGGGGGAATGGACTATGGCTACACCTTC
.,TRBJ1-5,TRBV18,.,CASSPRLGDQPQHF,TGTGCCAGCTCACCCCGACTAGGGGATCAGCCCCAGCATTTT
.,TRBJ1-2,TRBV6-5,.,CATAPVGGAPRGYTF,TGTGCCACCGCCCCGGTGGGGGGGGCACCTAGAGGCTACACCTTC
once,TRBJ2-7,TRBV6-1,.,CASSDPGRVTYEQYF,TGTGCCAGCAGTGACCCAGGCAGGGTGACCTACGAGCAGTACTTC
.,TRBJ2-7,TRBV29-1,TRBD2,CSVEDWVSGRSYEQYF,TGCAGCGTTGAAGATTGGGTGAGCGGGAGGTCCTACGAGCAGTACTTC
.,TRBJ2-5,TRBV7-3,.,CASSPGQGVQETQYF,TGTGCCAGCAGCCCTGGCCAAGGGGTGCAAGAGACCCAGTACTTC
.,TRBJ1-3,TRBV12-3/TRBV12-4,.,CASSTYSGNTIYF,TGTGCCAGCAGTACATACTCTGGAAACACCATATATTTT
.,TRBJ1-1,TRBV7-9,.,CASSLIQGGNTEAFF,TGTGCCAGCAGCTTAATTCAGGGTGGAAACACTGAAGCTTTCTTT
.,TRBJ1-6,TRBV28,.,CASSLPGGHNSPLHF,TGTGCCAGCAGTTTGCCGGGGGGCCATAATTCACCCCTCCACTTT
.,TRBJ1-1,TRBV6-5,.,CASSYTGTEAFF,TGTGCCAGCAGTTACACGGGGACTGAAGCTTTCTTT
.,TRBJ2-1,TRBV5-4,TRBD2,CASSPRTSGYNEQFF,TGTGCCAGCAGCCCCCGGACTAGCGGCTACAATGAGCAGTTCTTC
.,TRBJ2-5,TRBV18,.,CASSPPLGEETQYF,TGTGCCAGCTCACCACCCCTAGGGGAAGAGACCCAGTACTTC
.,TRBJ1-4,TRBV12-3/TRBV12-4,.,CASSLVRVFF,TGTGCCAGCAGTTTGGTCAGGGTATTCTTT
.,TRBJ1-2,TRBV5-1,TRBD1,CASSLEGAAQGYTF,TGCGCCAGCAGCTTAGAGGGGGCGGCGCAAGGCTACACCTTC
.,TRBJ2-7,TRBV23-1,TRBD2,CASSQSDSTEGGPGSYEQYF,TGCGCCAGCAGTCAATCAGATAGTACGGAGGGAGGGCCGGGGTCCTACGAGCAGTACTTC
.,TRBJ2-3,TRBV5-4,.,CASRETDTQYF,TGTGCCAGCAGAGAGACAGATACGCAGTATTTT
.,TRBJ1-1,TRBV11-2,.,CASSLVSSGLNTEAFF,TGTGCCAGCAGCTTAGTTTCATCAGGGTTGAACACTGAAGCTTTCTTT
.,TRBJ2-7,TRBV7-2,TRBD2,CASSQGVAGGYEQYF,TGTGCCAGCAGCCAAGGGGTAGCGGGAGGCTACGAGCAGTACTTC
.,TRBJ1-2,TRBV6-6,TRBD1,CASSYPGTVYGYTF,TGTGCCAGCAGTTACCCAGGGACAGTCTATGGCTACACCTTC
.,TRBJ1-5,TRBV14,.,CASSQPLDSCSNQPQHF,TGTGCCAGCAGCCAACCCCTGGACAGTTGTAGCAATCAGCCCCAGCATTTT
few,TRBJ2-5,TRBV5-1,.,CASSLGGNFQETQYF,TGCGCCAGCAGCTTGGGAGGGAACTTCCAAGAGACCCAGTACTTC
.,TRBJ1-2,TRBV5-1,TRBD1,CASMTGEGYGYTF,TGCGCCAGCATGACAGGGGAGGGCTATGGCTACACCTTC
.,TRBJ1-2,TRBV4-1,.,CASSRGGEYGYTF,TGCGCCAGCAGCCGGGGAGGGGAGTATGGCTACACCTTC